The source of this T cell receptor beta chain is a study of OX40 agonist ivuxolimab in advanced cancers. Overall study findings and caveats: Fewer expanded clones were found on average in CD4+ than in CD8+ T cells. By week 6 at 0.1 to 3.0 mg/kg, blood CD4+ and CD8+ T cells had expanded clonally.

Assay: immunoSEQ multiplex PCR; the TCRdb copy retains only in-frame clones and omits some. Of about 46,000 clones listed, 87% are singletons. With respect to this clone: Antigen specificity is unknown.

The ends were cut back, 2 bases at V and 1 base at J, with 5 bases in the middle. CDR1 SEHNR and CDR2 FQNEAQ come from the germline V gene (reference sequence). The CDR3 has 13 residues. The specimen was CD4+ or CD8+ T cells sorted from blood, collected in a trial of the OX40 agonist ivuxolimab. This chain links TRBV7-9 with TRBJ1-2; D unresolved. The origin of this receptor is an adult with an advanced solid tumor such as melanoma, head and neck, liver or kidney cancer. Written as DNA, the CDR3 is TGTGCCAGCAGCTTAATAAGTAACTATGGCTACACCTTC. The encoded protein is CASSLISNYGYTF.